These T cell receptor beta chains were read from a single sample in a study of OX40 agonist ivuxolimab in advanced cancers. TCRdb's table, derived via immunoSEQ multiplex PCR, lists solely in-frame clones and lacks some. The table has 80,000 or so clones, roughly 91% seen once. This specimen was CD4+ or CD8+ T cells sorted from blood, taken in a trial of the OX40 agonist ivuxolimab. Every receptor here comes from an adult with an advanced solid tumor such as melanoma, head and neck, liver or kidney cancer. Both conserved end residues are part of each CDR3. D genes are given only for firm matches. Size tells how often a clone was seen (once, few, many) or the class of an expanded clone, and some rows leave it out.

clone size: NA
J gene: TRBJ2-7
V gene: TRBV6-5
D gene: TRBD2
CDR3 DNA: TGTGCCAGCAGTTCCTCACTGACAGCGGGATACGAGCAGTACTTC
CDR3 protein: CASSSSLTAGYEQYF

clone size: NA
J gene: TRBJ2-3
V gene: TRBV28
D gene: NA
CDR3 DNA: TGTGCCAGCAGTCCGGACAGACCTAGCACAGATACGCAGTATTTT
CDR3 protein: CASSPDRPSTDTQYF

clone size: NA
J gene: TRBJ2-3
V gene: TRBV5-4
D gene: NA
CDR3 DNA: TGTGCCAGCAGCCTTTTAGGACGTTGGACAGATACGCAGTATTTT
CDR3 protein: CASSLLGRWTDTQYF

clone size: NA
J gene: TRBJ2-7
V gene: TRBV9
D gene: NA
CDR3 DNA: TGTGCCAGCAGCGTAGACGGGTCCTCCTACGAGCAGTACTTC
CDR3 protein: CASSVDGSSYEQYF

clone size: NA
J gene: TRBJ1-5
V gene: TRBV27
D gene: NA
CDR3 DNA: TGTGCCAGCAGTGCCACAATGAATGGCAATCAGCCCCAGCATTTT
CDR3 protein: CASSATMNGNQPQHF

clone size: NA
J gene: TRBJ1-1
V gene: TRBV11-2
D gene: NA
CDR3 DNA: TGTGCCAGCAGCTCCGGGATGAACACTGAAGCTTTCTTT
CDR3 protein: CASSSGMNTEAFF

clone size: NA
J gene: TRBJ2-2
V gene: TRBV6-4
D gene: NA
CDR3 DNA: TGTGCCAGCCCGGGACAGGGGGCGAGGACTAGCGGGAGGAACACCGGGGAGCTGTTTTTT
CDR3 protein: CASPGQGARTSGRNTGELFF

clone size: NA
J gene: TRBJ2-1
V gene: TRBV4-3
D gene: TRBD1
CDR3 DNA: TGCGCCAGCAGCCAAGAACAGGGGAGCTCCTACAATGAGCAGTTCTTC
CDR3 protein: CASSQEQGSSYNEQFF

clone size: once
J gene: TRBJ2-4
V gene: TRBV7-2
D gene: NA
CDR3 DNA: TGTGCCAGCAGCTTAGGGGGGCCGGGAAACATTCAGTACTTC
CDR3 protein: CASSLGGPGNIQYF

clone size: NA
J gene: TRBJ1-1
V gene: TRBV6-1
D gene: NA
CDR3 DNA: TGTGCCAGCATCTTGGGGAGCACTGAAGCTTTCTTT
CDR3 protein: CASILGSTEAFF

clone size: NA
J gene: TRBJ2-7
V gene: TRBV28
D gene: NA
CDR3 DNA: TGTGCCAGCAGTTTTTCTAGGGCAGGGCTACCCTACGAGCAGTACTTC
CDR3 protein: CASSFSRAGLPYEQYF

clone size: NA
J gene: TRBJ2-7
V gene: TRBV27
D gene: TRBD2
CDR3 DNA: TGTGCCAGCAGTACCCGACTAGCGGGAGGCCAATTCTACGAGCAGTACTTC
CDR3 protein: CASSTRLAGGQFYEQYF

clone size: NA
J gene: TRBJ2-7
V gene: TRBV6-6
D gene: TRBD1
CDR3 DNA: TGTGCCAGCACCGGGACAGGGCATATCTCCTACGAGCAGTACTTC
CDR3 protein: CASTGTGHISYEQYF

clone size: NA
J gene: TRBJ2-5
V gene: TRBV7-9
D gene: NA
CDR3 DNA: TGTGCCAGCAGCCTTCCGGGCGGAGGGGAGACCCAGTACTTC
CDR3 protein: CASSLPGGGETQYF

clone size: NA
J gene: TRBJ2-1
V gene: TRBV7-6
D gene: TRBD2
CDR3 DNA: TGTGCCAGCAGCCCTAGCGGAAGCTCCTACAATGAGCAGTTCTTC
CDR3 protein: CASSPSGSSYNEQFF

clone size: NA
J gene: TRBJ1-1
V gene: TRBV27
D gene: NA
CDR3 DNA: TGTGCCAGCAGTGCCTTTTACCGGGGCACTGAAGCTTTCTTT
CDR3 protein: CASSAFYRGTEAFF

clone size: NA
J gene: TRBJ1-2
V gene: TRBV2
D gene: NA
CDR3 DNA: TGTGCCAGCAGTGAAGCCGAGGGGCGCGAGATAGGTTATGGCTACACCTTC
CDR3 protein: CASSEAEGREIGYGYTF

clone size: once
J gene: TRBJ1-1
V gene: TRBV4-3
D gene: NA
CDR3 DNA: TGCGCCAGCAGCCAAGATTCAGAACGGTTGAACACTGAAGCTTTCTTT
CDR3 protein: CASSQDSERLNTEAFF

clone size: NA
J gene: TRBJ1-1
V gene: TRBV7-2
D gene: NA
CDR3 DNA: TGTGCCAGCAGCTCCAGGCCCGCTCCGGACACTGAAGCTTTCTTT
CDR3 protein: CASSSRPAPDTEAFF

clone size: NA
J gene: TRBJ2-7
V gene: TRBV5-1
D gene: NA
CDR3 DNA: TGCGCCAGCAGCTTACCCTCCTACGAGCAGTACTTC
CDR3 protein: CASSLPSYEQYF

clone size: NA
J gene: TRBJ2-1
V gene: TRBV4-1
D gene: NA
CDR3 DNA: TGCGCCAGCAGCCAACTTGCCCAGAATGAGCAGTTCTTC
CDR3 protein: CASSQLAQNEQFF

clone size: NA
J gene: TRBJ2-7
V gene: TRBV11-2
D gene: TRBD1
CDR3 DNA: TGTGCCAGCAGCTTATCGATTTGGACAGGGATTGGCGAGCAGTACTTC
CDR3 protein: CASSLSIWTGIGEQYF

clone size: NA
J gene: TRBJ1-6
V gene: TRBV7-6
D gene: TRBD1
CDR3 DNA: TGTGCCAGCAGCTCCCAGGGGGCGAAGGGTTCACCCCTCCACTTT
CDR3 protein: CASSSQGAKGSPLHF

clone size: NA
J gene: TRBJ1-5
V gene: TRBV5-5
D gene: TRBD1
CDR3 DNA: TGTGCCAGCAGCGGGACAGGGGAGAATCAGCCCCAGCATTTT
CDR3 protein: CASSGTGENQPQHF

clone size: NA
J gene: TRBJ2-7
V gene: TRBV5-4
D gene: NA
CDR3 DNA: TGTGCCAGCAGCGCCGACAGCTACGAGCAGTACTTC
CDR3 protein: CASSADSYEQYF

clone size: once
J gene: TRBJ2-3
V gene: TRBV5-8
D gene: TRBD2
CDR3 DNA: TGTGCCAGCAGCTTTTCTAGCGGGAGGCATAGCACAGATACGCAGTATTTT
CDR3 protein: CASSFSSGRHSTDTQYF

clone size: once
J gene: TRBJ1-5
V gene: TRBV6-5
D gene: NA
CDR3 DNA: TGTGCCAGCAGTTATTACTCGGGACATCGAGGGCCCCAGCATTTT
CDR3 protein: CASSYYSGHRGPQHF

clone size: once
J gene: TRBJ2-1
V gene: TRBV10-2
D gene: NA
CDR3 DNA: TGCGCCAGCGGGGCGGGTCCGTCCTACAATGAGCAGTTCTTC
CDR3 protein: CASGAGPSYNEQFF

clone size: NA
J gene: TRBJ2-1
V gene: TRBV7-3
D gene: NA
CDR3 DNA: TGTGCCAGCAGCCCCCAGGTGGGGGCCCCTTACAATGAGCAGTTCTTC
CDR3 protein: CASSPQVGAPYNEQFF

clone size: NA
J gene: TRBJ2-5
V gene: TRBV4-2
D gene: NA
CDR3 DNA: TGTGCCAGCAGCCAAGAAGACTACGACCAAGAGACCCAGTACTTC
CDR3 protein: CASSQEDYDQETQYF

clone size: NA
J gene: TRBJ2-1
V gene: TRBV4-1
D gene: NA
CDR3 DNA: TGCGCCAGCAGCCAAGATCTCCCCTACAATGAGCAGTTCTTC
CDR3 protein: CASSQDLPYNEQFF

clone size: NA
J gene: TRBJ1-1
V gene: TRBV19
D gene: NA
CDR3 DNA: TGTGCCAGTAGTATTAGCCTGAACACTGAAGCTTTCTTT
CDR3 protein: CASSISLNTEAFF

clone size: NA
J gene: TRBJ2-1
V gene: TRBV2
D gene: TRBD2
CDR3 DNA: TGTGCCAGCAGCGTAGGAGGACTAGCGGGAGCTGAGCAGTTCTTC
CDR3 protein: CASSVGGLAGAEQFF